Sequencing of this T cell receptor (beta chain) was carried out in a study of human T cells and chemical hapten exposure. Stated time point: pre-sensitization, week 0. Described treatment: therapeutic diphenylcyclopropenone sensitization with weekly scalp DPC. TCRdb re-called the RACE reads through MiXCR, storing one row per CDR3 protein. The data contain around 300,000 distinct CDR3 sequences, about 5.4% of them singletons. The CDR3 spans 13 residues. V lost 6 bases and J lost 1, with 6 bases in between. Germline V gene lookup returns CDR1 MRHNA and CDR2 SNTAGT. The V call is TRBV6-4, the J call TRBJ2-2; D may be TRBD2 (6 bases). The receptor was derived from a woman aged 18-29 years with alopecia areata. Some clones in this sample may be carry-over from other donors' samples. The sequencing used whole blood, collected in connection with sensitization to the hapten diphenylcyclopropenone (DPC). CDR3: CASSGGNTGELFF. The CDR3 region has the DNA TGTGCCAGCAGCGGGGGGAACACCGGGGAGCTGTTTTTT.